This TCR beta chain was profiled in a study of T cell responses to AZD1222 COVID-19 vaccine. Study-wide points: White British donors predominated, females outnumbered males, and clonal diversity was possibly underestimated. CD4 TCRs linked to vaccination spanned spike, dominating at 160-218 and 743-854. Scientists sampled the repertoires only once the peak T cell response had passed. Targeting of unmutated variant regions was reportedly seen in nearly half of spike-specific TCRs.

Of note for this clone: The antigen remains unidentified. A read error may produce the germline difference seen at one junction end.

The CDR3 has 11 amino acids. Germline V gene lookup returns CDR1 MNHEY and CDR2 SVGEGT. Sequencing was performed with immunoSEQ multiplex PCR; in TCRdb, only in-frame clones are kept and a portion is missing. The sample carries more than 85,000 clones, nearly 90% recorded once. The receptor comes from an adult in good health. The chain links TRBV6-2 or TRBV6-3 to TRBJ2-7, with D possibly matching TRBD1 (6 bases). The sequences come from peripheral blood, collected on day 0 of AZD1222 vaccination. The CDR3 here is CASSDSGTLFF. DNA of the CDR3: TGTGCCAGCAGTGACTCAGGGACACTGTTCTTC.